A selection of T cell receptor beta chains follows, all from one sample in a study of resident and recirculating memory T cells in vitiligo. Measured with immunoSEQ multiplex PCR; TCRdb has only the in-frame clones, and not every one. The sample lists tens of thousands of clones; 92% were seen once. Sequences were obtained from blood. Receptors originate from a male donor with vitiligo. The CDR3 runs from the conserved cysteine through the conserved F or W. The order of the fields is clone size, V gene, J gene, D gene, CDR3 DNA, CDR3 protein. D genes are given only for firm matches. Some rows mark clone size as missing; the rest say once, few, many or name a class of expanded clone.

>.|TRBV6-5|TRBJ1-1|.
TGTGCCAGTATAGGACTGATGAACACTGAAGCTTTCTTT
CASIGLMNTEAFF
>.|TRBV28|TRBJ1-2|.
TGTGCCAGCAGTTTTCTCCGGAGCGGCTACACCTTC
CASSFLRSGYTF
>.|TRBV28|TRBJ2-7|.
TGTGCCAGCAGTTTGGCGCAGGGGACGGGGTACGAGCAGTACTTC
CASSLAQGTGYEQYF
>.|TRBV2|TRBJ2-1|TRBD2
TGTGCCAGCAGGGTTACTAGCGGGTTCTCCTACAATGAGCAGTTCTTC
CASRVTSGFSYNEQFF
>once|TRBV5-1|TRBJ1-4|.
TGCGCCAGCAGCTTGGGGGCCTCGAATGAAAAACTGTTTTTT
CASSLGASNEKLFF
>.|TRBV28|TRBJ2-7|TRBD2
TGTGCCAGCAGAGGACTAGCGGGACAAGAACCGCTCTACGAGCAGTACTTC
CASRGLAGQEPLYEQYF
>.|TRBV21-1|TRBJ2-3|.
TGTGCCAGCAGCAAAGCAGAAGCGGGTGGGCTTCTAAGCACAGATACGCAGTATTTT
CASSKAEAGGLLSTDTQYF
>.|TRBV6-6|TRBJ2-1|TRBD2
TGTGCCAGCAGTTACCTAGGGACTAGCGACTTCAGGCAGTTCTTC
CASSYLGTSDFRQFF
>.|TRBV10-2|TRBJ1-1|TRBD1
TGCGCCAGCAGTGAAGGGACAGGGGGCCCCAATGAAGCTTTCTTT
CASSEGTGGPNEAFF
>.|TRBV5-1|TRBJ2-7|TRBD1
TGCGCCAGCAGCTTGACCGGGACAGGTGGGTTGGAGCAGTACTTC
CASSLTGTGGLEQYF
>.|TRBV2|TRBJ2-2|TRBD2
TGTGCCAGCAGTGAAGCTCGGAGCGGGAGGGCCACTAGCGGGGAGCTGTTTTTT
CASSEARSGRATSGELFF
>few|TRBV30|TRBJ1-1|TRBD1
TGTGCCTGGATCCGGGACAGGGGGTCTGAAGCTTTCTTT
CAWIRDRGSEAFF
>.|TRBV11-2|TRBJ2-1|TRBD2
TGTGCCAGCAGCCTCAGAGAGGGACTAGCGGGAAACAATGAGCAGTTCTTC
CASSLREGLAGNNEQFF
>once|TRBV5-6|TRBJ2-1|.
TGTGCCAGCACCCTGCCGGGATACTACAATGAGCAGTTCTTC
CASTLPGYYNEQFF
>.|TRBV28|TRBJ2-7|TRBD2
TGTGCCAGCAGTTTATTCCCCCTGAGTGGACGTCGGGTAGCGGGGGGGACCGAGCAGTACTTC
CASSLFPLSGRRVAGGTEQYF
>.|TRBV21-1|TRBJ2-3|.
TGTGCCAGCAGCAAAGCTCGCGGAGGGCCCCGCACAGATACGCAGTATTTT
CASSKARGGPRTDTQYF
>.|TRBV10-1|TRBJ1-2|.
TGCGCCAGCAGCGGACTGGGCTTTACCTATGGCTACACCTTC
CASSGLGFTYGYTF
>.|TRBV5-6|TRBJ2-7|TRBD1
TGTGCCAGCAGCTGGACAGGGACCCCCCACGAGCAGTACTTC
CASSWTGTPHEQYF